This entry features one T cell receptor (beta chain) sequence. CDR1 is SNHLY and CDR2 is FYNNEI in the germline V gene. This CDR3 comprises 16 residues. The V end was cut by 6 bases, the J end by 1 base, with 13 bases between. Treatment described: approximately 18 received Ad26.COV2.S at low or high dose, single or two shots; five or six received placebo; per-sample allocation not given. Material that was analyzed had been drawn on day 63 after the first vaccine or placebo injection. This sample was taken from a study of Ad26.COV2.S vaccination and SARS-CoV-2 variants. Only in-frame clones appear in the TCRdb table, and some are missing; sequencing was by immunoSEQ multiplex PCR. This repertoire shows hundreds of thousands of clones, about 90% found once; its top ten account for around 3.5%.

The input for sequencing was peripheral blood, taken in a trial of Ad26.COV2.S vaccine versus placebo. The clonotype originates from a person aged 18-65 years who received the Ad26.COV2.S COVID-19 vaccine or a placebo. V is TRBV2 and J is TRBJ2-6, with a possible D match to TRBD1 (5 bases). This CDR3 reads CASRFQQVSGANVLTF. CDR3 nucleotide sequence: TGTGCCAGCAGATTCCAACAGGTTTCTGGGGCCAACGTCCTGACTTTC.